These T cell receptor beta chains were read from a single sample in a study of blood T cell repertoires in COVID-19. Data came from immunoSEQ multiplex PCR; TCRdb stores just in-frame clones and leaves some out. This sample has about 370,000 clones, with 75% to 90% found just once. Sequencing was performed on PBMCs or T cells enriched from blood (not recorded which). These receptors came from a man aged 18 to 30 who had recovered from COVID-19. Both conserved end residues are part of each CDR3. Fields, in order: J gene, V gene, D gene, clone size, CDR3 protein, CDR3 DNA. D genes are given only for firm matches. Clone size appears in some rows only: once, few, many, or a class for an expanded clone.

TRBJ1-2,TRBV3-1/TRBV3-2,-,-,CASSHGSPISGYTF,TGTGCCAGCAGCCATGGGAGTCCTATTTCCGGCTACACCTTC
TRBJ2-5,TRBV3-1/TRBV3-2,TRBD2,-,CASSQAGGEETQYF,TGTGCCAGCAGCCAAGCGGGGGGGGAAGAGACCCAGTACTTC
TRBJ2-7,TRBV6-5,-,-,CASKYGQEAYEQYF,TGTGCCAGCAAGTACGGTCAGGAGGCTTACGAGCAGTACTTC
TRBJ1-6,TRBV27,-,-,CASSLFPLNRGSSPLHF,TGTGCCAGCAGTTTATTCCCTCTGAACCGGGGGAGTTCACCCCTCCACTTT
TRBJ2-3,TRBV18,TRBD1,-,CASSPTRDRSTDTQYF,TGTGCCAGCTCACCAACAAGGGACAGGAGCACAGATACGCAGTATTTT
TRBJ1-1,TRBV2,TRBD1,-,CASSWDRLRTLNTEAFF,TGTGCCAGCAGTTGGGACAGACTTCGTACTCTGAACACTGAAGCTTTCTTT
TRBJ2-7,TRBV5-6,-,once,CASSFGQGRYEQYF,TGTGCCAGCAGTTTCGGGCAGGGTCGCTACGAGCAGTACTTC
TRBJ2-3,TRBV9,TRBD2,-,CASRPPSGASTDTQYF,TGTGCCAGCAGACCCCCTAGCGGGGCTAGCACAGATACGCAGTATTTT
TRBJ1-6,TRBV7-2,-,-,CASSPPGNSPLHF,TGTGCCAGCAGCCCCCCGGGGAATTCACCCCTCCACTTT
TRBJ1-1,TRBV28,TRBD1,once,CASTLDRVRGLIF,TGTGCCAGCACTTTGGACAGGGTGAGGGGGTTGATCTTT
TRBJ2-4,TRBV18,TRBD2,-,CASSPAGGFDKNIQYF,TGTGCCAGCTCACCAGCGGGAGGCTTTGACAAAAACATTCAGTACTTC
TRBJ2-7,TRBV20-1,TRBD2,-,CSASRLAGGGTYEQYF,TGCAGTGCTAGTAGGCTAGCGGGAGGTGGTACCTACGAGCAGTACTTC
TRBJ1-1,TRBV30,TRBD1,-,CAWDYGQGERVAFF,TGTGCCTGGGACTACGGACAGGGCGAGAGGGTGGCTTTCTTT